This TCR beta chain was profiled in a study of blood T cell repertoires in COVID-19. Study-wide background: The United States, Italy and Spain were the sources of the acute and convalescent COVID-19 samples. The cDNA or gDNA used as material had been derived from T cells, B-cell-depleted T cells, or PBMCs.

In the original processing: Amplification of reference gene primers was used by the study to estimate nucleated cell counts. Assay used: immunoSEQ multiplex PCR; TCRdb lists only in-frame clones, some missing. The V and J calls and clone size are taken from that table; D and trimming were inferred from the DNA. Of 39,000 or so clones listed, over 75% are singletons. The CDR3 consists of 13 residues. V gave up 7 bases and J gave up 0 bases, with 7 bases separating them. In germline, CDR1 is LNHDA, CDR2 SQIVND (reference sequence). The sample consisted of peripheral blood. This clonotype originated in a man aged 35-49 years with active or convalescent COVID-19. This chain joins TRBV19 and TRBJ2-1; D is undetermined. In nucleotides, the CDR3 is TGTGCCAGTACGGAGAGCTCCTACAATGAGCAGTTCTTC. Translation: CASTESSYNEQFF.